This TCR beta chain was identified during a study of identical twins. This clonotype was counted a few times. MiXCR, applied by TCRdb to the 5' RACE reads, yields one record per CDR3 protein. The table shows 300,000 to 400,000 distinct CDR3 sequences, with 10% to 15% occurring only once. The CDR3 totals 16 residues. V lost 4 bases to trimming and J lost 2 bases; unmatched junction nucleotides: 10. Germline loops: CDR1 MGHRA, CDR2 YSYEKL. This sample also appeared in a second study, on yellow fever vaccine responses in identical twins.

The sequence was obtained from a woman between 18 and 29 years old in good health. This sequence joins TRBV4-1 and TRBJ2-7; TRBD2 matches at 8 bases. Sample: CD8+ T cells sorted from blood. CDR3 loop: CASSPGGAGAAYEQYV. CDR3 sequence (DNA): TGCGCCAGCAGCCCTGGGGGAGCGGGGGCCGCCTACGAGCAGTACGTC.